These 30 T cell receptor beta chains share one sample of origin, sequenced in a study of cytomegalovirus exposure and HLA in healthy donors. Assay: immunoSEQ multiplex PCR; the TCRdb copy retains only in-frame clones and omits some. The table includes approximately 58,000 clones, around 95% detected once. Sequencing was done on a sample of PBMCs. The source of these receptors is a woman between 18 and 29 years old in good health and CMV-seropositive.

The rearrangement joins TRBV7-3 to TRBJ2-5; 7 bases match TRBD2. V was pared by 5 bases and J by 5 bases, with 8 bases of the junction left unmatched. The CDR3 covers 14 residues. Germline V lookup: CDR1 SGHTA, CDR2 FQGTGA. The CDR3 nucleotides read TGTGCCAGCAGCCCAGGCGGGGGAGCGGAGACCCAGTACTTC. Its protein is CASSPGGGAETQYF.

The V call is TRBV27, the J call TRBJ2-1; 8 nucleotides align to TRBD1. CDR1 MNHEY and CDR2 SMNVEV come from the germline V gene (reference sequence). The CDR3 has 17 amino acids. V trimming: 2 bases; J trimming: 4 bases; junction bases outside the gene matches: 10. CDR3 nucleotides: TGTGCCAGCAGTTTAGCCGCAGGGGGCCCTGCTTACAATGAGCAGTTCTTC. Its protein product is CASSLAAGGPAYNEQFF.

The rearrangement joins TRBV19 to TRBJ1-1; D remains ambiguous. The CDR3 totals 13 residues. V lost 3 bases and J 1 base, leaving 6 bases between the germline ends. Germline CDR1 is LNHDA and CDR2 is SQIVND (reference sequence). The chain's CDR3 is CASSISGNTEAFF. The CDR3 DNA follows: TGTGCCAGTAGTATCTCAGGGAACACTGAAGCTTTCTTT. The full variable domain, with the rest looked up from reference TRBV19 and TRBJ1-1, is DGGITQSPKYLFRKEGQNVTLSCEQNLNHDAMYWYRQDPGQGLRLIYYSQIVNDFQKGDIAEGYSVSREKKESFPLTVTSAQKNPTAFYLCASSISGNTEAFFGQGTRLTVV.

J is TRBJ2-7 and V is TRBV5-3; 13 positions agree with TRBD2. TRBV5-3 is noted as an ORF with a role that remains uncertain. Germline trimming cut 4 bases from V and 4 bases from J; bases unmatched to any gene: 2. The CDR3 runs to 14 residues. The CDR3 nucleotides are TGTGCCAGAAGCAAGGGACTAGCGGGGTACGAGCAGTACTTC. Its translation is CARSKGLAGYEQYF.

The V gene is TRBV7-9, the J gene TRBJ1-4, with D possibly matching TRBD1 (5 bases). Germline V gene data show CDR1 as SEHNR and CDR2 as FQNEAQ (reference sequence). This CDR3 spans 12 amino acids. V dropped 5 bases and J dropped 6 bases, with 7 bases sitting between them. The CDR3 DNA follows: TGTGCCAGCAGCGGCAGGGATGAAAAACTGTTTTTT. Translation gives CASSGRDEKLFF.

The CDR3: CASSPGQIYGYTF. In DNA form, the CDR3 reads TGTGCCAGCAGCCCCGGACAGATCTATGGCTACACCTTC. J is TRBJ1-2 and V is TRBV7-2, with D maybe TRBD1 (6 bases). Germline CDR1 reads SGHTA; CDR2 reads FQGNSA. The CDR3 consists of 13 residues. Trimming took off 5 bases at V and 4 bases at J, with 11 bases between the two ends.

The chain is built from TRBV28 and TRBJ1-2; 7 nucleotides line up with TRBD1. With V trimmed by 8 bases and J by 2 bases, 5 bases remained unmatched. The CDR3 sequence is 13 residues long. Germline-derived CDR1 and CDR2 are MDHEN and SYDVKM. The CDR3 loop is CASLTGENYGYTF. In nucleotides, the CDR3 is TGTGCCAGCCTTACAGGGGAGAACTATGGCTACACCTTC.

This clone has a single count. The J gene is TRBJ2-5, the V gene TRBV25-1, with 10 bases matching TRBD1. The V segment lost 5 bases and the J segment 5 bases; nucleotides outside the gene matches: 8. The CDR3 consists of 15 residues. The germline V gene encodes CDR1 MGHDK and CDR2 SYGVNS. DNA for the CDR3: TGTGCCAGCAGTCCCGACAGGGGGCACGGGGAGACCCAGTACTTC. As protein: CASSPDRGHGETQYF.

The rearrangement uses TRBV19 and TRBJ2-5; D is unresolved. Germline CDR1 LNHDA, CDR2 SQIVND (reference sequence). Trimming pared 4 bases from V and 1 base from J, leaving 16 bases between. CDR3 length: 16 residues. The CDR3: CASSNPSGGSQETQYF. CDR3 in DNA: TGTGCCAGTAGTAACCCCTCTGGCGGTTCCCAAGAGACCCAGTACTTC.

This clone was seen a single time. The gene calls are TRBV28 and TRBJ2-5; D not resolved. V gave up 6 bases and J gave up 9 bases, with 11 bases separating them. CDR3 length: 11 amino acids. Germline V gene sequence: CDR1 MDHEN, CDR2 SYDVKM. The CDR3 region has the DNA TGTGCCAGCAGCCCCTCCCACTCCCAGTACTTC. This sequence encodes CASSPSHSQYF.

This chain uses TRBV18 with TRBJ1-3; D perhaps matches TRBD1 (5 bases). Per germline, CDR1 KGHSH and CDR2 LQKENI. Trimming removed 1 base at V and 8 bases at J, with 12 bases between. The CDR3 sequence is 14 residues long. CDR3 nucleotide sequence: TGTGCCAGCTCACCACGGGGGGATACGGACACCATATATTTT. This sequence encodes CASSPRGDTDTIYF.

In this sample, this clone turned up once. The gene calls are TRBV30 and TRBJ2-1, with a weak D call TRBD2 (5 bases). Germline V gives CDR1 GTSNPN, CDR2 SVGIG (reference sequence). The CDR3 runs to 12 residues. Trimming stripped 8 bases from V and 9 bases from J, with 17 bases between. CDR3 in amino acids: CALDRDGGEQFF. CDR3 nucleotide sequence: TGTGCCCTGGACCGAGACGGAGGTGAGCAGTTCTTC.

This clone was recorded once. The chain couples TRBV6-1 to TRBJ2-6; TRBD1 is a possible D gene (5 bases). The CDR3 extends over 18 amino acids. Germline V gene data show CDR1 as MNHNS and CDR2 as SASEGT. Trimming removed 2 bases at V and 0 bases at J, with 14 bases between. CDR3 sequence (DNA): TGTGCCAGCAGTGAAATTGGGGCAGGGCTCTCTGGGGCCAACGTCCTGACTTTC. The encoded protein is CASSEIGAGLSGANVLTF.

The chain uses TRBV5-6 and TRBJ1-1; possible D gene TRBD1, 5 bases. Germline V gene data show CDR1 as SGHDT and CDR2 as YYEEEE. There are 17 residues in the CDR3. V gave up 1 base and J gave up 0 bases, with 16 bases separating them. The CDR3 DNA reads TGTGCCAGCAGCTTGAAGGGTATGGGGCGGATGAACACTGAAGCTTTCTTT. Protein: CASSLKGMGRMNTEAFF. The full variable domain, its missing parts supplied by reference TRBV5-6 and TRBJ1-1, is DAGVTQSPTHLIKTRGQQVTLRCSPKSGHDTVSWYQQALGQGPQFIFQYYEEEERQRGNFPDRFSGHQFPNYSSELNVNALLLGDSALYLCASSLKGMGRMNTEAFFGQGTRLTVV.

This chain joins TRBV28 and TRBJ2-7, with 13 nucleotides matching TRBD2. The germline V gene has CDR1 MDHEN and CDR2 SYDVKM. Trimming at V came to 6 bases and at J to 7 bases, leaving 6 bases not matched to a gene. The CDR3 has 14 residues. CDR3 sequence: CASSGLAGVLEQYF. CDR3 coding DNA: TGTGCCAGCAGCGGACTAGCGGGAGTTTTAGAGCAGTACTTC.

The CDR3 DNA reads as TGCGCCAGCAGCCAAGCTGGAGGCAATCAGCCCCAGCATTTT. Translating gives CASSQAGGNQPQHF. The chain is built from TRBV4-1 and TRBJ1-5; D is undetermined. Germline V gene sequence: CDR1 MGHRA, CDR2 YSYEKL. Trimming left V 1 base short and J 2 bases short, with 6 bases between. This CDR3 is built from 14 residues.

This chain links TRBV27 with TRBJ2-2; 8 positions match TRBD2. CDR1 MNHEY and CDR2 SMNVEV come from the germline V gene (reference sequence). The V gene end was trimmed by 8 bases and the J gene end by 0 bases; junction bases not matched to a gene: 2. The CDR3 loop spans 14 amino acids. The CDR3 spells CASRAGANTGELFF. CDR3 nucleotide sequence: TGTGCCAGCCGAGCGGGGGCGAACACCGGGGAGCTGTTTTTT.

The CDR3 DNA sequence: TGTGCCAGCAGTGAAGTATTATTTGGACAGGGGGCGGGTCAGCCCCAGCATTTT. It specifies CASSEVLFGQGAGQPQHF. The rearrangement joins TRBV6-1 to TRBJ1-5; 11 bases are a match to TRBD1. V gave up 1 base and J gave up 6 bases; unmatched junction bases: 11. The CDR3 has 18 residues. Germline V lookup: CDR1 MNHNS, CDR2 SASEGT.

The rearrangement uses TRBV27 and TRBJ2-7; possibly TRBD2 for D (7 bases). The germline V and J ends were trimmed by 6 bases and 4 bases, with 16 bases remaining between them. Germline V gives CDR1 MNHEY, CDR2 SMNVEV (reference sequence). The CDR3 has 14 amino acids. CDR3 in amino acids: CASRRGGQMYEQYF. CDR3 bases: TGTGCCAGCAGGAGGGGGGGGCAGATGTACGAGCAGTACTTC.

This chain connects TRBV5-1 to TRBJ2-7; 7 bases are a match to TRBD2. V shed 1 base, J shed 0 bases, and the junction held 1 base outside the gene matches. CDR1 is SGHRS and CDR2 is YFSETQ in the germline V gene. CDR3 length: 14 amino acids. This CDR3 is CASSLSGVSYEQYF. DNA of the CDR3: TGCGCCAGCAGCTTGAGCGGGGTCTCCTACGAGCAGTACTTC.

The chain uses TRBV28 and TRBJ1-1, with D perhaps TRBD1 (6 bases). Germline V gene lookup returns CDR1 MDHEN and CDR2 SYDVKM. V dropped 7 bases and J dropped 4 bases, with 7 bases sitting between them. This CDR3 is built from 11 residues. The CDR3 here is CASTRGTEAFF. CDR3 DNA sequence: TGTGCCAGCACCAGGGGCACTGAAGCTTTCTTT.

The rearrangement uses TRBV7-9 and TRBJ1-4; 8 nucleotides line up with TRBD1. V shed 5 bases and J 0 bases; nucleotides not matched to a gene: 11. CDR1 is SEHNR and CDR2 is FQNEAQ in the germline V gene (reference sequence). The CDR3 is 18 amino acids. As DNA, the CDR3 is TGTGCCAGCAGCCCAGGGACAGGCGTTGTTGCAACTAATGAAAAACTGTTTTTT. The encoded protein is CASSPGTGVVATNEKLFF.

As DNA, the CDR3 is TGTGCCAGCAGCCAAGAAGCGGACAGGGACATTCCGCAGTATTTT. It encodes CASSQEADRDIPQYF. This chain uses TRBV14 with TRBJ2-3; TRBD1 matches 8 bases. CDR1 and CDR2 (germline): SGHDN, FVKESK. This CDR3 contains 15 residues. Germline trimming cut 0 bases from V and 10 bases from J; bases unmatched to any gene: 9.

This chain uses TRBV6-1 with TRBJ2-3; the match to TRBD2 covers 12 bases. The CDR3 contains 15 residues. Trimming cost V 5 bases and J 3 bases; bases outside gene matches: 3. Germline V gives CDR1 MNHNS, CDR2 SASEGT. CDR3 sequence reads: CASSRTSGNTDTQYF. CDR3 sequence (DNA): TGTGCCAGCAGTAGGACTAGCGGGAATACAGATACGCAGTATTTT.

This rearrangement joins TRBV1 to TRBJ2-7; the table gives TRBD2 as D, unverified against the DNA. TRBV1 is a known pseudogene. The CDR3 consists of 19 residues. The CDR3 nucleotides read TGCACCAGCAGCCAAGATCGGCTAGCGGGGGAGCTCTCCGTCTACGAGCAGTACTTC. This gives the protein CTSSQDRLAGELSVYEQYF.

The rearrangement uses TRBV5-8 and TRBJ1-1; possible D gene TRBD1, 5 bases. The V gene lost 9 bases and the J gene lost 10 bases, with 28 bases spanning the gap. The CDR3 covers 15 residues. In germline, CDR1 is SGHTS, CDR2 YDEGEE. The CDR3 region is CATMDGPLPSRGAFF. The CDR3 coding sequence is TGTGCCACCATGGACGGGCCTCTCCCTTCAAGGGGAGCTTTCTTT.

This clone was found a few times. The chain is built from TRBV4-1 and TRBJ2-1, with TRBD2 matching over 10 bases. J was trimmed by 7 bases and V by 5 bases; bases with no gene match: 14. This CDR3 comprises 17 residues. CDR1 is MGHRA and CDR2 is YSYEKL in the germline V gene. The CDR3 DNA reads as TGCGCCAGCAGCTCCGGTGGGTCTAGCGGGAGTAAGAATGAGCAGTTCTTC. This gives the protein CASSSGGSSGSKNEQFF.

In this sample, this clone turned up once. CDR3 nucleotide sequence: TGTGCCAGCAGCTTAGTCGGTCGGACTAGCGGGAACACCGGGGAGCTGTTTTTT. It yields the protein CASSLVGRTSGNTGELFF. The chain links TRBV7-3 to TRBJ2-2; 10 nucleotides match TRBD2. CDR1 SGHTA and CDR2 FQGTGA come from the germline V gene. The CDR3 is 18 amino acids. The junction had 7 bases not matched to a gene; V was cut back by 2 bases and J by 1 base.

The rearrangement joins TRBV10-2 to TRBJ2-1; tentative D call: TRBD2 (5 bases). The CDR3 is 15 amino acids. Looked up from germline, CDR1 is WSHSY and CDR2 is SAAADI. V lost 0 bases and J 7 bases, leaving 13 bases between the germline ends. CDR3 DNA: TGCGCCAGCAGTGAGTCACGAGGGTTAAGGAATGAGCAGTTCTTC. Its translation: CASSESRGLRNEQFF.

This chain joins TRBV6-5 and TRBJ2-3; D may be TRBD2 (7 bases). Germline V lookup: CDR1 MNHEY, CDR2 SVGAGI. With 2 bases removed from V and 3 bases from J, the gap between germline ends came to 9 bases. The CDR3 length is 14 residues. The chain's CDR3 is CASSYAGATDTQYF. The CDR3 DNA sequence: TGTGCCAGCAGTTACGCGGGGGCAACAGATACGCAGTATTTT.